The 22 T cell receptor beta chains in this list originate from one sample, sequenced in a study of shared clonotypes between healthy human individuals (dated by TCRdb to about 2020). The protocol used for the library was the immunoSEQ multiplex PCR assay. TCRdb carries this immuneACCESS record with in-frame sequences only. Its versions omit some clonotypes, under half of them owing to an unresolved V gene in the studies checked, with the rest unexplained. For this sample there are 2 million to 2.5 million clones; 95% appear just once. Of the sample, 0.13% is held by the ten largest clones. The sequenced sample was naive CD4+ T cells sorted from blood. Sample cell subset or site, as interpreted from the label and publication: CD45RA+ positively selected. The source is a man aged 18 to 30 in good health.

The V gene is TRBV6-5, the J gene TRBJ2-5; perhaps TRBD2 as D (5 bases). The V end was cut by 2 bases, the J end by 4 bases, with 11 bases between. CDR1 is MNHEY and CDR2 is SVGAGI in the germline V gene. This CDR3 comprises 14 residues. CDR3 in amino acids: CASSYGGPSETQYF. The DNA for the CDR3 is TGTGCCAGCAGTTACGGAGGTCCCTCAGAGACCCAGTACTTC.

The V and J genes are TRBV5-1 and TRBJ2-5, with D unclear. V lost 2 bases and J 5 bases, leaving 16 bases between the germline ends. From germline, CDR1 is SGHRS and CDR2 YFSETQ. The CDR3 runs to 15 residues. CDR3 sequence: CASSFGSASQETQYF. In DNA form, the CDR3 reads TGCGCCAGCAGCTTTGGTTCCGCGTCCCAGGAGACCCAGTACTTC.

The DNA of the CDR3 is TGTGCCACCACACTGGACTGGAACACTGAAGCTTTCTTT. Translated: CATTLDWNTEAFF. The chain employs TRBV2 and TRBJ1-1, with D unclear. This CDR3 contains 13 residues. Germline V gives CDR1 SNHLY, CDR2 FYNNEI. The V and J ends lost 10 bases and 1 base respectively, with 13 bases between them.

The chain recombines TRBV20-1 with TRBJ1-2, with 9 bases identical to TRBD1. With 5 bases clipped from V and 6 bases from J, the junction kept 1 base outside the gene matches. Germline V CDR1 and CDR2: DFQATT, SNEGSKA (reference sequence). The CDR3 is 11 amino acids. CDR3 DNA sequence: TGCAGTGCTGGACAGGGGAATGGCTACACCTTC. This codes for CSAGQGNGYTF.

The rearrangement joins TRBV6-5 to TRBJ2-7; D uncertain. This CDR3 has 15 residues. Germline V CDR1 and CDR2: MNHEY, SVGAGI. V was pared by 0 bases and J by 1 base, with 10 bases between. CDR3 in DNA: TGTGCCAGCAGTTACTCTGGCACAAGATCCTACGAGCAGTACTTC. Translated, it gives CASSYSGTRSYEQYF.

This chain links TRBV18 with TRBJ2-7; 7 bases fit TRBD1. Germline assignment: CDR1 KGHSH and CDR2 LQKENI. V lost 1 base and J lost 2; bases outside the gene matches: 8. This CDR3 is built from 16 residues. CDR3: CASSPQGQVLAYEQYF. DNA of the CDR3: TGTGCCAGCTCACCACAAGGACAGGTCCTTGCCTACGAGCAGTACTTC. Complete variable domain (other parts from reference TRBV18 and TRBJ2-7): NAGVMQNPRHLVRRRGQEARLRCSPMKGHSHVYWYRQLPEEGLKFMVYLQKENIIDESGMPKERFSAEFPKEGPSILRIQQVVRGDSAAYFCASSPQGQVLAYEQYFGPGTRLTVT.

With regard to this clone: This specimen includes other DNA sequences encoding the same CDR3. The rearrangement joins TRBV6-1 to TRBJ1-3; D not certain. The CDR3 extends over 14 amino acids. Trimming removed 2 bases at V and 0 bases at J, with 5 bases between. Germline CDR1 and CDR2: MNHNS and SASEGT. The CDR3 DNA sequence: TGTGCCAGCAGTGAAAGGCTCTCTGGAAACACCATATATTTT. Residues: CASSERLSGNTIYF.

Of note for this clone: The same CDR3 is also encoded by other DNA sequences in this sample. This chain links TRBV5-1 with TRBJ1-1; tentatively, D is TRBD1 (5 bases). Between the trimmed V and J ends, which lost 0 bases and 1 base, there was a span of 10 bases. This CDR3 spans 15 amino acids. The germline CDR1 and CDR2 sequences are SGHRS and YFSETQ. CDR3 sequence (DNA): TGCGCCAGCAGCTTGGCCGGGGGGAGGAACACTGAAGCTTTCTTT. Its translation is CASSLAGGRNTEAFF.

The V gene is TRBV5-6, the J gene TRBJ2-4; D is unclear. The CDR3 totals 13 residues. CDR1 is SGHDT and CDR2 is YYEEEE in the germline V gene. V was cut by 3 bases and J by 6 bases, with 10 bases left in between. CDR3 sequence: CASSSASINIQYF. The CDR3 region has the DNA TGTGCCAGCAGCTCCGCCTCGATAAACATTCAGTACTTC.

V and J are TRBV15 and TRBJ1-2; D not resolved. Germline V gene data show CDR1 as LNHNV and CDR2 as YYDKDF (reference sequence). CDR3 length: 13 residues. The germline V and J ends were trimmed by 7 bases and 4 bases, with 13 bases remaining between them. The CDR3 nucleotides are TGTGCCACCAACATGGGAGGAGTCTATGGCTACACCTTC. Its protein product is CATNMGGVYGYTF.

As for this clone: This sample includes further DNA sequences coding for the same CDR3. V and J are TRBV10-3 and TRBJ2-7; D ambiguous. Trimming removed 6 bases from V and 4 bases from J, with 7 bases in between. There are 11 residues in the CDR3. Germline V CDR1 and CDR2: ENHRY, SYGVKD. The CDR3 DNA reads as TGTGCCATCAGCCAGGATTACGAGCAGTACTTC. Translated: CAISQDYEQYF.

This clone has only a few counts. The J gene is TRBJ1-6, the V gene TRBV7-3; no firm D call. Germline V lookup: CDR1 SGHTA, CDR2 FQGTGA. V was cut by 0 bases and J by 8 bases, with 5 bases left in between. The CDR3 covers 13 residues. The CDR3 loop reads CASSLTRDSPLHF. CDR3 coding DNA: TGTGCCAGCAGCTTAACGAGGGATTCACCCCTCCACTTT.

The chain joins TRBV5-4 to TRBJ2-2; 9 positions match TRBD2. This CDR3 region has 15 residues. Germline-derived CDR1 and CDR2 are SGHNT and YYREEE (reference sequence). V lost 0 bases, J lost 6 bases, and 3 bases stayed unmatched. The DNA for the CDR3 is TGTGCCAGCAGCTTGGGCGGGAGGGACGCCGGGGAGCTGTTTTTT. Residues: CASSLGGRDAGELFF. The variable domain in full, with the rest retrieved from reference TRBV5-4 and TRBJ2-2, is ETGVTQSPTHLIKTRGQQVTLRCSSQSGHNTVSWYQQALGQGPQFIFQYYREEENGRGNFPPRFSGLQFPNYSSELNVNALELDDSALYLCASSLGGRDAGELFFGEGSRLTVL.

The chain employs TRBV5-1 and TRBJ2-7; no reliable D call. The CDR3 consists of 14 residues. Germline V gene sequence: CDR1 SGHRS, CDR2 YFSETQ. V lost 0 bases to trimming and J lost 2 bases, with 9 bases between them. Here the CDR3 DNA reads TGCGCCAGCAGCTTGGCCGAGATCCCCTACGAGCAGTACTTC. Protein sequence: CASSLAEIPYEQYF. The full variable domain, completed using reference TRBV5-1 and TRBJ2-7, is KAGVTQTPRYLIKTRGQQVTLSCSPISGHRSVSWYQQTPGQGLQFLFEYFSETQRNKGNFPGRFSGRQFSNSRSEMNVSTLELGDSALYLCASSLAEIPYEQYFGPGTRLTVT.

This clone was observed once. The chain uses TRBV6-6 and TRBJ1-3; D remains ambiguous. CDR3 size: 16 residues. Looked up from germline, CDR1 is MNHNY and CDR2 is SVGAGI (reference sequence). Between the trimmed V and J ends, which lost 3 bases and 4 bases, there was a span of 16 bases. CDR3 nucleotides: TGTGCCAGCAGTTATAGATCCTCGACCTACGGAAACACCATATATTTT. Protein product: CASSYRSSTYGNTIYF.

CDR3 DNA: TGTGCCAGCAGCCCAGTGGGGTCATCCTATGGCTACACCTTC. Translation: CASSPVGSSYGYTF. This chain uses TRBV7-9 with TRBJ1-2; D is unresolved. In germline, CDR1 is SEHNR, CDR2 FQNEAQ (reference sequence). The V and J ends lost 5 bases and 4 bases respectively, with 14 bases between them. The CDR3 is made up of 14 amino acids. Filled out from reference TRBV7-9 and TRBJ1-2, the complete variable domain reads DTGVSQNPRHKITKRGQNVTFRCDPISEHNRLYWYRQTLGQGPEFLTYFQNEAQLEKSRLLSDRFSAERPKGSFSTLEIQRTEQGDSAMYLCASSPVGSSYGYTFGSGTRLTVV.

V and J are TRBV6-5 and TRBJ2-1, with 8 bases matching TRBD2. This CDR3 contains 15 residues. V shed 7 bases, J shed 4 bases, and the junction held 9 bases outside the gene matches. Germline lookup yields CDR1 MNHEY and CDR2 SVGAGI. The CDR3 DNA reads as TGTGCCAGCATCCCGGGAGGGGGGGGATACAATGAGCAGTTCTTC. Residues: CASIPGGGGYNEQFF.

The chain joins TRBV7-9 to TRBJ2-7; D is perhaps TRBD1 or TRBD2 (5 bases each). The CDR3 spans 13 residues. Trimming left V 7 bases short and J 4 bases short, with 14 bases between. Germline CDR1 SEHNR, CDR2 FQNEAQ (reference sequence). The CDR3 here is CASNWGIGYEQYF. DNA of the CDR3: TGTGCCAGCAACTGGGGGATAGGGTACGAGCAGTACTTC.

J is TRBJ2-7 and V is TRBV5-1, with 7 positions matching TRBD2. The CDR3 runs 13 residues. The germline CDR1 and CDR2 sequences are SGHRS and YFSETQ. Unmatched junction bases numbered 5, after V lost 2 bases and J lost 6 bases. CDR3 residues: CASSFTREGEQYF. In DNA form, the CDR3 reads TGCGCCAGCAGCTTTACCAGGGAGGGCGAGCAGTACTTC. The variable domain in full, completed from reference TRBV5-1 and TRBJ2-7, reads KAGVTQTPRYLIKTRGQQVTLSCSPISGHRSVSWYQQTPGQGLQFLFEYFSETQRNKGNFPGRFSGRQFSNSRSEMNVSTLELGDSALYLCASSFTREGEQYFGPGTRLTVT.

The rearrangement uses TRBV2 and TRBJ2-7, with D perhaps matching TRBD2 (6 bases). Trimming left V 5 bases short and J 5 bases short, with 13 bases between. The CDR3 is 13 residues long. Germline values: CDR1 SNHLY, CDR2 FYNNEI. The DNA for the CDR3 is TGTGCCAGCAGTTCTTCTAGCGTCCACGAGCAGTACTTC. As protein: CASSSSSVHEQYF. Using reference TRBV2 and TRBJ2-7 for the parts outside the CDR3, the full variable domain is EPEVTQTPSHQVTQMGQEVILRCVPISNHLYFYWYRQILGQKVEFLVSFYNNEISEKSEIFDDQFSVERPDGSNFTLKIRSTKLEDSAMYFCASSSSSVHEQYFGPGTRLTVT.

The rearrangement links TRBV10-3 to TRBJ2-7, with D maybe TRBD2 (6 bases). V was shortened by 5 bases and J by 0 bases, with 11 bases between the two germline ends. This CDR3 has 14 amino acids. The V gene's germline CDR1 is ENHRY and CDR2 SYGVKD. CDR3 residues: CAISSPDYSYEQYF. The CDR3 nucleotides are TGTGCCATCAGTAGTCCGGACTACTCCTACGAGCAGTACTTC.

The chain combines TRBV7-2 with TRBJ2-6, with D hard to call. Trimming took 5 bases from V and 4 from J, leaving 12 bases between them. Germline V CDR1 and CDR2: SGHTA, FQGNSA. The CDR3 totals 15 residues. In DNA form, the CDR3 reads TGTGCCAGCAGCCCCGCCCCCTCCGGGGCCAACGTCCTGACTTTC. Protein sequence: CASSPAPSGANVLTF.